This T cell receptor (beta chain) was obtained from a study of blood T cell repertoires in COVID-19. Only in-frame clones appear in the TCRdb table, and some are missing; sequencing was by immunoSEQ multiplex PCR. The sample lists 150,000 to 200,000 clones; around nine tenths were seen once. CDR1 is SEHNR and CDR2 is FQNEAQ in the germline V gene (reference sequence). V was shortened by 5 bases and J by 4 bases, with 11 bases between the two germline ends. The CDR3 consists of 13 residues. The clonotype originates from a human donor in a cohort sampled during active COVID-19. V gene TRBV7-9 combines with J gene TRBJ1-1; D is perhaps TRBD1 (5 bases). Sequencing was done on a sample of peripheral blood. The CDR3 DNA follows: TGTGCCAGCAGCACAGGACCGACCACTGAAGCTTTCTTT. This sequence encodes CASSTGPTTEAFF.